This T cell receptor (beta chain) was captured by sequencing in a study of blood T cell repertoires in COVID-19. Turning to the study itself: PBMCs, B-cell-depleted T cells, or T cells provided the cDNA or gDNA that made up the material.

TCRdb's copy holds only in-frame clones and misses some; the assay was immunoSEQ multiplex PCR. The sample includes about 230,000 clones, about four fifths of them seen just once. The sample was peripheral blood. The sequence was obtained from a man older than 75 with acute or convalescent COVID-19.

The CDR3 DNA reads as TGTGCCAGCAGCCCCGGACAGCGAGGGTACGAGCAGTACTTC. Translation gives CASSPGQRGYEQYF. The chain combines TRBV6-5 with TRBJ2-7, with a possible D match to TRBD1 (6 bases). The CDR3 has 14 residues. Germline V gives CDR1 MNHEY, CDR2 SVGAGI. Trimming pared 6 bases from V and 4 bases from J, leaving 16 bases between.